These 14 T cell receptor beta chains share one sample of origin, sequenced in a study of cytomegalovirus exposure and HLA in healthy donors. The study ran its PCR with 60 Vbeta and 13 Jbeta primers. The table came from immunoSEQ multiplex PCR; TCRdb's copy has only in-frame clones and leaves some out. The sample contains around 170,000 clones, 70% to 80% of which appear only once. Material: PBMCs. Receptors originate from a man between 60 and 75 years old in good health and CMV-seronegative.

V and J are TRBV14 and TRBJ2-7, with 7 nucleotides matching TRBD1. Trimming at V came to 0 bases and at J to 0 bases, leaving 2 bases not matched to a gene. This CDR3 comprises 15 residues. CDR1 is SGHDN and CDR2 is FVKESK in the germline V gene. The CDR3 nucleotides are TGTGCCAGCAGCCAAGAAGGGACAGTCTCCTACGAGCAGTACTTC. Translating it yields CASSQEGTVSYEQYF.

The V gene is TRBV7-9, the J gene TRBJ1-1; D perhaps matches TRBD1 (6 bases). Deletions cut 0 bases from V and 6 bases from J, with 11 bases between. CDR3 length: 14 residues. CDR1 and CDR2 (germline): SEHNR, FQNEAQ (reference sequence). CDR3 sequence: CASSLAEKGAEAFF. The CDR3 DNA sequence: TGTGCCAGCAGCTTAGCCGAAAAGGGGGCTGAAGCTTTCTTT.

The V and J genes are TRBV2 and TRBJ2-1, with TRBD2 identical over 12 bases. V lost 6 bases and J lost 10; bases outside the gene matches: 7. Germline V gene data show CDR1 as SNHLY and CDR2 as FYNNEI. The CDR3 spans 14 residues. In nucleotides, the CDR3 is TGTGCCAGCAGACCGGGACTAGCGGGTTGGGAGCAGTTCTTC. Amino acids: CASRPGLAGWEQFF.

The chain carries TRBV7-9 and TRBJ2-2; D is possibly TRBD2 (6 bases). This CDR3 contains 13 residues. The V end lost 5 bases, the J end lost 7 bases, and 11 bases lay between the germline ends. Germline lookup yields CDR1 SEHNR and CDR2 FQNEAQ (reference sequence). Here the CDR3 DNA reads TGTGCCAGCAGCGAAACTAGCAACGGGGAGCTGTTTTTT. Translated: CASSETSNGELFF.

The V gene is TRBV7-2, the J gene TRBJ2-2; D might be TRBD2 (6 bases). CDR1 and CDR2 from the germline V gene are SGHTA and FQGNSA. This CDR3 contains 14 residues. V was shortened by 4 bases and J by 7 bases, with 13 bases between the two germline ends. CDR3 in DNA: TGTGCCAGCAGCTCGACTAGTTTCGGCGGGGAGCTGTTTTTT. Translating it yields CASSSTSFGGELFF.

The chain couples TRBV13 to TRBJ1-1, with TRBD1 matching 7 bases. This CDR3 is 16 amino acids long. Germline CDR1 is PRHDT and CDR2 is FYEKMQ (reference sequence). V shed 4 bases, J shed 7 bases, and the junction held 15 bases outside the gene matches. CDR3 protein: CASSSKTGFGQIEAFF. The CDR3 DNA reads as TGTGCCAGCAGCTCCAAGACAGGGTTCGGTCAAATTGAAGCTTTCTTT.

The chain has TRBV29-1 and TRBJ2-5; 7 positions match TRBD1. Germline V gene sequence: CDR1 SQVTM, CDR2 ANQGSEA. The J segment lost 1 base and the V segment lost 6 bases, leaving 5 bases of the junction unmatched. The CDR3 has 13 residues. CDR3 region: CSVGQSIQETQYF. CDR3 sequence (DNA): TGCAGCGTGGGACAGAGCATCCAAGAGACCCAGTACTTC.

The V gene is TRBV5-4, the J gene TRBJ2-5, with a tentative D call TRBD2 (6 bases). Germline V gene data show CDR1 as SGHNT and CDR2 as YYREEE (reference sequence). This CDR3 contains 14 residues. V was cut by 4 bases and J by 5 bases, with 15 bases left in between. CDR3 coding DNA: TGTGCCAGCAGCCTAGCGACTGCGGGGGAGACCCAGTACTTC. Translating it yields CASSLATAGETQYF.

CDR3 coding DNA: TGTGCCAGTAGTCCTGAGGTAGCCGGAGATACGACCTACGAGCAGTACTTC. This encodes CASSPEVAGDTTYEQYF. The chain is built from TRBV19 and TRBJ2-7, with D unclear. The length of the CDR3 is 17 residues. The germline CDR1 and CDR2 sequences are LNHDA and SQIVND (reference sequence). The V gene lost 5 bases and the J gene lost 2 bases, with 22 bases spanning the gap.

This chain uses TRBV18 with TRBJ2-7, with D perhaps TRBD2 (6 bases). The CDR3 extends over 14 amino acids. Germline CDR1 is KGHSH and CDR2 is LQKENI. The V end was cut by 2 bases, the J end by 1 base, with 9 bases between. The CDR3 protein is CASSPAGISYEQYF. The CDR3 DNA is TGTGCCAGCTCACCAGCGGGGATTTCCTACGAGCAGTACTTC.

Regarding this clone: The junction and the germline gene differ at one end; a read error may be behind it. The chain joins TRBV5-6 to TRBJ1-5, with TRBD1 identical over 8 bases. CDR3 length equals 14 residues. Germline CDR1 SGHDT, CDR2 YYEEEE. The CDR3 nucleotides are TGTGCCAGCAGCTCAGGACAGGGCGATCAGCCCCAGAATTTT. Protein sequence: CASSSGQGDQPQNF. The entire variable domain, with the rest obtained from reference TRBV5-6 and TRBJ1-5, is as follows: DAGVTQSPTHLIKTRGQQVTLRCSPKSGHDTVSWYQQALGQGPQFIFQYYEEEERQRGNFPDRFSGHQFPNYSSELNVNALLLGDSALYLCASSSGQGDQPQNFGDGTRLSIL.

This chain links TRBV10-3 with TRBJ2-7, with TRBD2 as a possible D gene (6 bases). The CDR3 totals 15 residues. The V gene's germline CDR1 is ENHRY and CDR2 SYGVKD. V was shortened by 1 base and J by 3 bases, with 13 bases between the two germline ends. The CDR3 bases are TGTGCCATCAGTGAGTGGAGGGGCGGGGACTACGAGCAGTACTTC. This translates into CAISEWRGGDYEQYF.

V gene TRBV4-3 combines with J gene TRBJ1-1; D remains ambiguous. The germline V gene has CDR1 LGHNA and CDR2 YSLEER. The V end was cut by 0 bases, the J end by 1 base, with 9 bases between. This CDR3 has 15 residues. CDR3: CASSQESGGNTEAFF. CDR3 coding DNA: TGCGCCAGCAGCCAAGAATCTGGAGGGAACACTGAAGCTTTCTTT.

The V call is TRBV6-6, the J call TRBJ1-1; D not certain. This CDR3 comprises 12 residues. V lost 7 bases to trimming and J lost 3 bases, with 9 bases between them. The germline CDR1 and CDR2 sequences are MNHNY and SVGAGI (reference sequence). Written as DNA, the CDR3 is TGTGCCAGCAATCGACGGGACACTGAAGCTTTCTTT. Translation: CASNRRDTEAFF.